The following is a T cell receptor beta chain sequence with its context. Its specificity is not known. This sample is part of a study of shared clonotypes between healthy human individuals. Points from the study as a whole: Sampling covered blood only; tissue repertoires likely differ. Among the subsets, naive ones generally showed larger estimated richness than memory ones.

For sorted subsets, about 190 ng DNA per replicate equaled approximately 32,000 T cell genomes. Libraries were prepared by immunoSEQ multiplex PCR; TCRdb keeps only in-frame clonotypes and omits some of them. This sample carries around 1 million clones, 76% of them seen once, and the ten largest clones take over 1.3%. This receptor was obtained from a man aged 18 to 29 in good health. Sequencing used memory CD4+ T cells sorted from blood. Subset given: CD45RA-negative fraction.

This CDR3 reads CASSTDRGGEAFF. The CDR3 DNA reads TGTGCCAGCAGCACCGACAGGGGAGGTGAAGCTTTCTTT. The rearrangement links TRBV5-6 to TRBJ1-1; 8 bases agree with TRBD1. The J segment lost 7 bases and the V segment lost 4 bases, leaving 6 bases of the junction unmatched. Germline V CDR1 and CDR2: SGHDT, YYEEEE. The CDR3 has 13 amino acids.